The 5 T cell receptor beta chains below were found in one sample sequenced in a study of spatial heterogeneity in lung cancer. Time point given: sample taken at primary tumor resection. In TCRdb, the 5' RACE reads were re-called with MiXCR into one record per CDR3 protein. The table records more than 60,000 distinct CDR3 sequences, 8% of them present only once. This specimen consisted of PBMCs, obtained at surgery. The origin of the receptors is a male donor with early-stage non-small cell lung cancer.

This clonotype was picked up many times. The V call is TRBV29-1, the J call TRBJ2-7; D is unresolved. This CDR3 comprises 12 residues. Germline loops: CDR1 SQVTM, CDR2 ANQGSEA. V lost 7 bases to trimming and J lost 5 bases, with 15 bases between them. CDR3 nucleotides: TGCAGCGCTGTGCACCCCGTAAACGAGCAGTACTTC. Protein: CSAVHPVNEQYF.

This clonotype was observed a handful of times. The chain combines TRBV30 with TRBJ2-1; no clear D gene. The CDR3 length is 11 residues. Trimming removed 2 bases at V and 9 bases at J, with 8 bases between. CDR1 and CDR2 (germline): GTSNPN, SVGIG (reference sequence). In DNA, the CDR3 is TGTGCCTGGAGTTTCGGCACTGAGCAGTTCTTC. Translated, it gives CAWSFGTEQFF.

This clonotype has at least ten counts. The V gene is TRBV20-1, the J gene TRBJ2-2, with D uncertain. Germline V lookup: CDR1 DFQATT, CDR2 SNEGSKA (reference sequence). V was trimmed by 6 bases and J by 3 bases, leaving 8 bases between them. The CDR3 loop spans 12 amino acids. As DNA, the CDR3 is TGCAGTGCCCAGGCCCACACCGGGGAGCTGTTTTTT. It translates to CSAQAHTGELFF.

This clonotype was detected a few times. CDR3 nucleotides: TGCGCCAGCAGTGATATCGGAGAAGGGCACACTGAAGCTTTCTTT. Amino acid sequence: CASSDIGEGHTEAFF. The genes are TRBV10-1 and TRBJ1-1; D call uncertain. The V end was cut by 3 bases, the J end by 3 bases, with 14 bases between. Germline V gene sequence: CDR1 WNHNN, CDR2 SYGVQD (reference sequence). The CDR3 is made up of 15 amino acids.

The gene calls are TRBV20-1 and TRBJ2-1; D is ambiguous. The V end lost 7 bases, the J end lost 2 bases, and 6 bases lay between the germline ends. The CDR3 runs to 11 residues. CDR1 DFQATT and CDR2 SNEGSKA come from the germline V gene (reference sequence). The CDR3 DNA follows: TGCAGTGGTCGGACCTACAATGAGCAGTTCTTC. It specifies CSGRTYNEQFF.